The 15 T cell receptor beta chains presented below share a single source sample, sequenced in a study of cytomegalovirus exposure and HLA in healthy donors. The PCR employed 60 Vbeta primers together with 13 Jbeta primers. Measured with immunoSEQ multiplex PCR; TCRdb has only the in-frame clones, and not every one. The sample includes about 200,000 clones, roughly 73% of them seen just once. The sequencing sample was made of PBMCs. These receptors were obtained from a woman in her thirties in good health and CMV-seropositive.

This sequence joins TRBV15 and TRBJ1-2, with D unclear. Germline CDR1 reads LNHNV; CDR2 reads YYDKDF (reference sequence). The CDR3 loop spans 15 amino acids. With 1 base removed from V and 3 bases from J, the gap between germline ends came to 12 bases. Here the CDR3 DNA reads TGTGCCACCAGCAGAGCCGGGGAGGGATACTATGGCTACACCTTC. Amino acids: CATSRAGEGYYGYTF.

This chain uses TRBV7-9 with TRBJ2-5, with a tentative D call TRBD2 (5 bases). Trimming pared 0 bases from V and 5 bases from J, leaving 10 bases between. The CDR3 consists of 14 residues. The germline V gene has CDR1 SEHNR and CDR2 FQNEAQ (reference sequence). The CDR3 region has the DNA TGTGCCAGCAGCTTAGCGCGGGCCCAGGAGACCCAGTACTTC. As protein: CASSLARAQETQYF.

V usage is TRBV25-1 and J usage is TRBJ2-3; 7 bases line up with TRBD2. The CDR3 spans 14 residues. Germline V lookup: CDR1 MGHDK, CDR2 SYGVNS. The J segment lost 6 bases and the V segment lost 4 bases, leaving 7 bases of the junction unmatched. This CDR3 is CASSATSKMDTQYF. The CDR3 region has the DNA TGTGCCAGCAGTGCGACTAGCAAAATGGATACGCAGTATTTT.

This clone was seen a single time. This chain uses TRBV15 with TRBJ2-4; D possibly corresponds to TRBD2 (6 bases). Germline assignment: CDR1 LNHNV and CDR2 YYDKDF (reference sequence). The germline V and J ends were trimmed by 5 bases and 0 bases, with 14 bases remaining between them. CDR3 length equals 16 residues. CDR3 sequence reads: CATSLVAGRAKNIQYF. CDR3 bases: TGTGCCACCAGCCTGGTCGCGGGGCGAGCCAAAAACATTCAGTACTTC.

This clone was detected once. This sequence joins TRBV18 and TRBJ2-2, with 10 bases aligning to TRBD1. This CDR3 region has 16 residues. Germline V gene lookup returns CDR1 KGHSH and CDR2 LQKENI. Trimming at V came to 3 bases and at J to 3 bases, leaving 4 bases not matched to a gene. CDR3 DNA: TGTGCCAGCTCACCCAGGACAGGGGGGGACACCGGGGAGCTGTTTTTT. Translating gives CASSPRTGGDTGELFF.

The chain links TRBV19 to TRBJ1-1; TRBD1 is a possible D gene (6 bases). The CDR3 extends over 13 amino acids. Trimming shortened V by 7 bases and J by 4 bases, and 13 bases separated the two germline ends. CDR1 is LNHDA and CDR2 is SQIVND in the germline V gene (reference sequence). The chain's CDR3 is CASTKGGSTEAFF. CDR3 DNA: TGTGCCAGTACAAAGGGGGGGAGCACTGAAGCTTTCTTT.

The chain recombines TRBV7-9 with TRBJ2-1, with 10 bases matching TRBD2. The germline V gene encodes CDR1 SEHNR and CDR2 FQNEAQ (reference sequence). This CDR3 contains 17 residues. V shed 5 bases and J 5 bases; nucleotides not matched to a gene: 12. CDR3 nucleotides: TGTGCCAGCAGCCTCCCTCCGGGGACTAGCGTTAACAATGAGCAGTTCTTC. Translation: CASSLPPGTSVNNEQFF.

The chain has TRBV5-5 and TRBJ1-2; 12 nucleotides agree with TRBD1. V gave up 4 bases and J gave up 8 bases; unmatched junction bases: 9. The CDR3 is 15 amino acids. Germline CDR1 reads SGHKS; CDR2 reads YYEKEE (reference sequence). This CDR3 reads CASSQTRDRGQGYTF. In DNA form, the CDR3 reads TGTGCCAGCAGCCAAACCCGGGACAGGGGGCAGGGCTACACCTTC. The full variable domain, completed using reference TRBV5-5 and TRBJ1-2, is DAGVTQSPTHLIKTRGQQVTLRCSPISGHKSVSWYQQVLGQGPQFIFQYYEKEERGRGNFPDRFSARQFPNYSSELNVNALLLGDSALYLCASSQTRDRGQGYTFGSGTRLTVV.

The chain joins TRBV7-3 to TRBJ1-2; TRBD1 matches 7 bases. CDR1 SGHTA and CDR2 FQGTGA come from the germline V gene. The CDR3 extends over 15 amino acids. Losses at the gene ends were 5 bases for V and 0 bases for J; bases not matched to a gene: 6. CDR3 in DNA: TGTGCCAGCAGCATTGGGACAGCAGCTAACTATGGCTACACCTTC. Its translation is CASSIGTAANYGYTF.

The CDR3 here is CASSWRGAWVGGYTF. DNA for the CDR3: TGTGCCAGCTCTTGGAGGGGCGCTTGGGTAGGCGGCTACACCTTC. The chain couples TRBV28 to TRBJ1-2; D perhaps matches TRBD1 (5 bases). V lost 8 bases to trimming and J lost 8 bases, with 24 bases between them. The CDR3 loop spans 15 amino acids. The germline V gene encodes CDR1 MDHEN and CDR2 SYDVKM.

Of note for this clone: This sample includes further DNA sequences coding for the same CDR3. V gene TRBV28 combines with J gene TRBJ1-5, with TRBD1 identical over 8 bases. The V and J ends lost 4 bases and 4 bases, in that order; junction bases with no gene match: 6. The CDR3 totals 15 residues. Germline V CDR1 and CDR2: MDHEN, SYDVKM. Written as DNA, the CDR3 is TGTGCCAGCAGTTCTGGACAGGGTCGGAATCAGCCCCAGCATTTT. Amino acid sequence: CASSSGQGRNQPQHF.

The chain joins TRBV28 to TRBJ1-2, with D perhaps matching TRBD1 (5 bases). This CDR3 contains 14 residues. Germline values: CDR1 MDHEN, CDR2 SYDVKM. Trimming pared 2 bases from V and 4 bases from J, leaving 11 bases between. CDR3 nucleotide sequence: TGTGCCAGCAGTTTAGTCCGACAGAGCTATGGCTACACCTTC. This encodes CASSLVRQSYGYTF.

The chain is built from TRBV7-9 and TRBJ1-4; D gene unclear. Trimming removed 5 bases from V and 8 bases from J, with 9 bases in between. The CDR3 is 12 amino acids. CDR1 and CDR2 from the germline V gene are SEHNR and FQNEAQ (reference sequence). DNA for the CDR3: TGTGCCAGCAGCCGCGGTGGGGAAAAACTGTTTTTT. Encoded protein: CASSRGGEKLFF.

The rearrangement links TRBV10-3 to TRBJ1-4, with a possible D match to TRBD1 (5 bases). The V end was cut by 6 bases, the J end by 7 bases, with 15 bases between. This CDR3 contains 14 residues. Germline CDR1 reads ENHRY; CDR2 reads SYGVKD. CDR3 sequence: CAISPREVGEKLFF. The CDR3 bases are TGTGCCATCAGCCCCAGGGAAGTTGGTGAAAAACTGTTTTTT.

This chain links TRBV7-2 with TRBJ2-7, with 7 nucleotides matching TRBD1. J lost 4 bases, V lost 5 bases, and 11 bases had no gene match. Germline assignment: CDR1 SGHTA and CDR2 FQGNSA. The CDR3 is 15 amino acids. CDR3 sequence (DNA): TGTGCCAGCAGCCCTGCCCGACAGGGCCCGTACGAGCAGTACTTC. It is translated as CASSPARQGPYEQYF.